The 12 T cell receptor beta chains listed next were all sequenced from one sample in a study of CD8 T cells in cerebrospinal fluid in Alzheimer's disease. From the 10x single-cell sequencing reads, TCRdb lists one entry per CDR3 protein and no DNA. The listing contains 800 to 850 distinct CDR3 sequences. Sequenced material: cerebrospinal fluid. These receptors all come from a human donor with Parkinson's disease.

Judged by frequency, this clonotype is large. This chain connects TRBV6-5 to TRBJ2-1; TCRdb picks TRBD2, but there is no DNA to check that call. The germline gives CDR1 MNHEY, CDR2 SVGAGI. The CDR3 is made up of 15 amino acids. The CDR3 loop is CASSYYGTSLNEQFF.

By frequency, this clonotype is medium-sized. The chain couples TRBV9 to TRBJ2-5. Germline assignment: CDR1 SGDLS and CDR2 YYNGEE. CDR3 length equals 11 residues. The CDR3 sequence: CASSTTETQYF. Together with reference TRBV9 and TRBJ2-5, the CDR3 gives the full variable domain: DSGVTQTPKHLITATGQRVTLRCSPRSGDLSVYWYQQSLDQGLQFLIQYYNGEERAKGNILERFSAQQFPDLHSELNLSSLELGDSALYFCASSTTETQYFGPGTRLLVL.

By frequency, this clonotype registers medium-sized. The CDR3 here is CASSANLNQPQHF. The chain joins TRBV2 to TRBJ1-5. The CDR3 has 13 amino acids. Germline CDR1 SNHLY, CDR2 FYNNEI.

Its frequency marks this clonotype as large. The V call is TRBV4-2, the J call TRBJ2-7; TCRdb outputs TRBD1, but without DNA this stays unchecked. Germline V lookup: CDR1 LGHNA, CDR2 YNFKEQ. The CDR3 totals 15 residues. The CDR3 loop is CASSPRDRASYEQYF.

In terms of frequency, this clonotype is large. V gene TRBV9 combines with J gene TRBJ2-1; no DNA is available, so the TRBD2 call from TCRdb remains unchecked. Per the germline V gene, CDR1 is SGDLS and CDR2 is YYNGEE. The CDR3 length is 15 residues. The CDR3 here is CASSVEGSTRNEQFF.

This clonotype is classed as large by frequency. The chain has TRBV9 and TRBJ2-7; TCRdb names TRBD1, which stays unverified in the absence of DNA. The germline V gene has CDR1 SGDLS and CDR2 YYNGEE. CDR3 length equals 13 residues. The CDR3 sequence is CASSARLGGEQYF.

This clonotype is identified as medium-sized from frequency. J is TRBJ2-7 and V is TRBV19. The CDR3 has 15 amino acids. CDR1 is LNHDA, CDR2 SQIVND, per germline (reference sequence). The CDR3 region is CASSTVFSSSYEQYF.

This clonotype is labeled medium-sized based on frequency. The V and J genes are TRBV12-3 or TRBV12-4 and TRBJ2-4; TCRdb designates TRBD1, a call that cannot be tested without DNA. The length of the CDR3 is 15 residues. This CDR3 is CASSPYGPGKNIQYF.

This clonotype shows up as medium-sized (0.01 to 0.1%) by frequency. The CDR3 loop is CASSFAGGGSNQPQHF. The chain carries TRBV28 and TRBJ1-5; TCRdb names TRBD1, which stays unverified in the absence of DNA. There are 16 residues in the CDR3. The germline V gene has CDR1 MDHEN and CDR2 SYDVKM.

This clonotype is called large based on its frequency. This rearrangement joins TRBV2 to TRBJ2-1. This CDR3 comprises 13 residues. Germline V CDR1 and CDR2: SNHLY, FYNNEI. The CDR3 spells CASSVGFYNEQFF.

Considering frequency, this clonotype is large. J is TRBJ2-1 and V is TRBV28. Germline values: CDR1 MDHEN, CDR2 SYDVKM. The length of the CDR3 is 14 residues. CDR3 region: CASKKSDSYNEQFF.

Measured by frequency, this clonotype is large. The chain links TRBV2 to TRBJ2-3. The germline V gene encodes CDR1 SNHLY and CDR2 FYNNEI. This CDR3 is 12 amino acids long. CDR3 amino acids: CASSLTTDTQYF.